These 6 T cell receptor beta chains originate from one sample sequenced in a study of shared clonotypes between healthy human individuals. The table came from immunoSEQ multiplex PCR; TCRdb's copy has only in-frame clones and leaves some out. The table has 950,000 to 1,200,000 clones, approximately 80% seen once. The sample consisted of memory CD4+ T cells from PBMCs. Subset here: CD45RA-negative fraction. The receptors were gathered from a man younger than 35 in good health. Some clones in this sample may be carry-over from other donors' samples.

The V and J genes are TRBV20-1 and TRBJ1-2; D unresolved. Trimming took 4 bases from V and 7 from J, leaving 4 bases between them. The CDR3 is 9 amino acids. Germline loops: CDR1 DFQATT, CDR2 SNEGSKA (reference sequence). In DNA form, the CDR3 reads TGCAGTGCTAACCCTGGCTACACCTTC. It translates to CSANPGYTF.

The chain is built from TRBV2 and TRBJ2-5, with 7 nucleotides matching TRBD1. V lost 5 bases to trimming and J lost 1 base; unmatched junction nucleotides: 7. The CDR3 is 15 amino acids. Germline V gene sequence: CDR1 SNHLY, CDR2 FYNNEI. The CDR3 region is CASSTNTGVQETQYF. The CDR3 nucleotides are TGTGCCAGCAGTACGAATACAGGGGTCCAAGAGACCCAGTACTTC.

This clone was found a few times. This specimen includes other DNA sequences encoding the same CDR3. The chain combines TRBV7-2 with TRBJ2-7; 7 bases agree with TRBD2. Germline V gene sequence: CDR1 SGHTA, CDR2 FQGNSA. The ends lost 1 base at V and 4 bases at J; junction bases unmatched: 4. The CDR3 has 14 amino acids. The CDR3 region has the DNA TGTGCCAGCAGCTTAGACAGCGGGACGTACGAGCAGTACTTC. Amino acids: CASSLDSGTYEQYF.

This chain joins TRBV20-1 and TRBJ2-1; D is unresolved. Trimming stripped 6 bases from V and 4 bases from J, with 7 bases between. Germline CDR1 reads DFQATT; CDR2 reads SNEGSKA (reference sequence). This CDR3 is built from 11 residues. CDR3 sequence (DNA): TGCAGTGCCAGTCGGTACAATGAGCAGTTCTTC. Amino acids: CSASRYNEQFF.

V gene TRBV7-8 combines with J gene TRBJ2-7; D not resolved. The CDR3 runs to 13 residues. The germline V and J ends were trimmed by 4 bases and 0 bases, with 7 bases remaining between them. Per germline, CDR1 SGHVS and CDR2 FQNEAQ. Here the CDR3 DNA reads TGTGCCAGCAGCTCAGATGGCTCCTACGAGCAGTACTTC. As protein: CASSSDGSYEQYF.

This clone was recorded a few times. This chain uses TRBV5-6 with TRBJ2-5; the D gene is possibly TRBD2 (6 bases). The CDR3 has 12 amino acids. V shed 4 bases and J shed 6 bases, with 10 bases lying between them. Germline V lookup: CDR1 SGHDT, CDR2 YYEEEE. CDR3 sequence (DNA): TGTGCCAGCAGCCCGGCGGGAAAGACCCAGTACTTC. As protein: CASSPAGKTQYF.